This T cell receptor (beta chain) emerged from a study of early T cells in non-severe SARS-CoV-2 infection. By its share, this clonotype is medium-sized. Unique molecular identifiers (one per individual cDNA molecule) were attached. From the 5' RACE reads, TCRdb called clonotypes with MiXCR, one entry per CDR3 protein. The table has more than 25,000 distinct CDR3 sequences, more than 4.5% seen once. This CDR3 has 14 residues. This sequence originates from an adult who was a healthcare worker with PCR-confirmed SARS-CoV-2 infection or an uninfected control (not recorded which). The rearrangement links TRBV21-1 to TRBJ1-1; TRBD1, the D gene given by the table, was not confirmed from the DNA. TRBV21-1 is a pseudogene locus. The specimen sequenced was whole blood. The chain's CDR3 is CASSRQVQNTEAFF. The CDR3, as DNA: TGTGCCAGCAGCAGACAGGTTCAGAACACTGAAGCTTTCTTT.